This is a list of T cell receptor beta chains from one sample in a study of T cell responses to AZD1222 COVID-19 vaccine. Profiled with immunoSEQ multiplex PCR; TCRdb holds only in-frame clones, not every one. The sample holds about 86,000 clones, roughly 88% seen once. The source material was peripheral blood, sampled on day 0 of MenACWY control vaccination. These receptors came from an adult in good health. The CDR3 runs from the conserved cysteine through the conserved F or W. A D gene is named only where the DNA matches it firmly.

>TRBV5-3|NA|TRBJ1-1
CARTLWGGALGTEAFF
TGTGCCAGAACCCTATGGGGGGGGGCCCTGGGCACTGAAGCTTTCTTT
>TRBV19|TRBD1|TRBJ2-7
CASSTGGYEQYF
TGTGCCAGTTCTACAGGGGGCTACGAGCAGTACTTC
>TRBV6-5|TRBD1|TRBJ1-2
CASSRDRGGYGYTF
TGTGCCAGCAGTCGCGACAGGGGGGGCTATGGCTACACCTTC
>TRBV28|TRBD1|TRBJ1-6
CASSPGGGSYNSPLHF
TGTGCCAGCAGTCCAGGGGGCGGGTCCTATAATTCACCCCTCCACTTT
>TRBV6-1|NA|TRBJ1-2
CASSEKGILYGYTF
TGTGCCAGCAGTGAAAAAGGGATCCTCTATGGCTACACCTTC
>TRBV3-1/TRBV3-2|TRBD2|TRBJ2-1
CASSQELGAGGQTYNEQFF
TGTGCCAGCAGCCAAGAACTAGGAGCGGGGGGCCAGACCTACAATGAGCAGTTCTTC
>TRBV27|NA|TRBJ1-5
CASSDGYNQPQHF
TGTGCCAGCAGCGACGGATACAATCAGCCCCAGCATTTT
>TRBV2|NA|TRBJ2-3
CASKVSDTQYF
TGTGCCAGCAAAGTATCGGATACGCAGTATTTT
>TRBV11-3|NA|TRBJ1-1
CASSSSGRQTEAFF
TGTGCCAGCAGCTCGTCGGGCAGACAAACTGAAGCTTTCTTT
>TRBV5-1|NA|TRBJ2-2
CASCQGNTGELFF
TGCGCCAGCTGCCAGGGGAACACCGGGGAGCTGTTTTTT